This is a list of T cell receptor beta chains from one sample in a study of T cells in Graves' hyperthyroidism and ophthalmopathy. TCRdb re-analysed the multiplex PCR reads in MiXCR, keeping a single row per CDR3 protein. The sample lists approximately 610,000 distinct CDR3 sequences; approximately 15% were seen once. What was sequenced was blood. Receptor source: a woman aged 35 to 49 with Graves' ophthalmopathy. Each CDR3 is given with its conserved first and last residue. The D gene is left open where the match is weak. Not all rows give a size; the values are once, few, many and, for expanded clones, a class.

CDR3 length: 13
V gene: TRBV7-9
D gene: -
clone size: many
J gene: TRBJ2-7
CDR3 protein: CASSPNHLSWQYF
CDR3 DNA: TGTGCCAGCAGCCCAAACCACCTGTCCTGGCAGTACTTC

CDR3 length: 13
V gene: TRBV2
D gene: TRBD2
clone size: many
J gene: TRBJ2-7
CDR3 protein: CASKLGGSYEQYF
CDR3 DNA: TGTGCCTCCAAATTGGGCGGGAGCTACGAGCAGTACTTC

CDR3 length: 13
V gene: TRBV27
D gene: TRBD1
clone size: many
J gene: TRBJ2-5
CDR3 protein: CASRGQERKAQYF
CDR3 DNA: TGTGCCAGCAGGGGACAGGAGCGGAAGGCCCAGTACTTC

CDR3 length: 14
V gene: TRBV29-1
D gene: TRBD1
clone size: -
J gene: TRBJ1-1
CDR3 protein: CSGGTGGWDTEAFF
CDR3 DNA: TGCAGCGGGGGGACAGGGGGCTGGGACACTGAAGCTTTCTTT

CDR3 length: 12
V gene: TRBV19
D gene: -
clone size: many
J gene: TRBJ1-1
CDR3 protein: CASKESNTEAFF
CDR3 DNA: TGTGCCAGTAAGGAATCGAACACTGAAGCTTTCTTT

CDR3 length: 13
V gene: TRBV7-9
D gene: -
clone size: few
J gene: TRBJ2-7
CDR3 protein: CASSRTGFGEQYF
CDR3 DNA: TGTGCCAGCAGCCGCACAGGGTTCGGTGAGCAGTACTTC

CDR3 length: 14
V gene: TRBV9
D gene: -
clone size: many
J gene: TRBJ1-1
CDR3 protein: CASSSWGGNTEAFF
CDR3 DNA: TGTGCCAGCAGCTCCTGGGGGGGGAACACTGAAGCTTTCTTT

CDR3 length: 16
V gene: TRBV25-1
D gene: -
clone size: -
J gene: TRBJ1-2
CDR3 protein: CASSASMRPANYGYTF
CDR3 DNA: TGTGCCAGCAGTGCCTCGATGCGCCCAGCTAACTATGGCTACACCTTC

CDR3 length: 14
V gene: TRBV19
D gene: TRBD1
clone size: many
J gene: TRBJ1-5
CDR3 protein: CASLDRGQSFPQHF
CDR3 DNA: TGTGCCAGTCTAGACAGGGGACAAAGTTTTCCTCAGCATTTT

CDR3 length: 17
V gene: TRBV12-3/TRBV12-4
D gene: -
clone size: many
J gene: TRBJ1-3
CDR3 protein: CASKLEPGRGIGNTIYF
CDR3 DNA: TGTGCCAGCAAGTTAGAGCCTGGGAGGGGTATTGGAAACACCATATATTTT

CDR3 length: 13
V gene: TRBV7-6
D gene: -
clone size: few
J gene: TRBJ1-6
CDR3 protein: CASSDGHFSPLHF
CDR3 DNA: TGTGCCAGCAGCGACGGACACTTTTCACCCCTCCACTTT

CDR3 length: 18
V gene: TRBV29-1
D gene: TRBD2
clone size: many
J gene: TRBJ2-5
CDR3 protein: CSVGHTSGTRVLGETQYF
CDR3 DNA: TGCAGCGTGGGCCATACATCCGGGACTAGGGTTCTTGGGGAGACCCAGTACTTC

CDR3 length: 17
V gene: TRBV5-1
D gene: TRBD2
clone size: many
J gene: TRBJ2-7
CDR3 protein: CASSLGLAGAITYEQYF
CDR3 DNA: TGCGCCAGCAGCTTAGGACTAGCGGGAGCCATTACCTACGAGCAGTACTTC

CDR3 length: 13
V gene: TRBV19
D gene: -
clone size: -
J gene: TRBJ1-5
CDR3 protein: CASDDTANQPQHF
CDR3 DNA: TGTGCCAGTGACGACACAGCTAATCAGCCCCAGCATTTT

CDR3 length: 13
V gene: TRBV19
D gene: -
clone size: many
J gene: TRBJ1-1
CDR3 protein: CASSISGNTEAFF
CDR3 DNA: TGTGCCAGTAGTATAAGTGGAAACACTGAAGCTTTCTTT

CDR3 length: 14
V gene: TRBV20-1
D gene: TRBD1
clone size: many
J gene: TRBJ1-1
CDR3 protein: CSARVGQGATEAFF
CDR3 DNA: TGCAGTGCTAGGGTGGGACAGGGGGCGACTGAAGCTTTCTTT

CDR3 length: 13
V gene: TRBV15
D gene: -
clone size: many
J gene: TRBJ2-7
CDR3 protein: CATSREEAYEQYF
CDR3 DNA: TGTGCCACCAGCAGAGAAGAGGCCTACGAGCAGTACTTC

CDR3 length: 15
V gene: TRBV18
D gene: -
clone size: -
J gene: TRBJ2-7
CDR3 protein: CASSAEGLLLREQYF
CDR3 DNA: TGTGCCAGCTCGGCTGAGGGACTCCTCCTGCGGGAGCAGTACTTC

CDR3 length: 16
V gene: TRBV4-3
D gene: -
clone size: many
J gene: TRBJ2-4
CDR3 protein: CASSQDYEGARGIQYF
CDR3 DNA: TGCGCCAGCAGCCAAGATTATGAGGGAGCAAGGGGAATTCAGTACTTC

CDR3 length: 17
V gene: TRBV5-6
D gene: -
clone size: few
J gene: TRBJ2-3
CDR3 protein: CASSLAAQLESQDTQYF
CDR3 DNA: TGTGCCAGCAGCTTGGCCGCGCAACTCGAATCTCAAGATACGCAGTATTTT

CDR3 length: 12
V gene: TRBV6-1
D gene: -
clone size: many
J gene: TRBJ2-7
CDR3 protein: CASVTGTGEQYF
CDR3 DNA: TGTGCCAGCGTGACCGGGACGGGCGAGCAGTACTTC

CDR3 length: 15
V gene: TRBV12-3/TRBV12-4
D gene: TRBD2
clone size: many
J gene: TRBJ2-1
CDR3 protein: CASSPSGRAYNEQFF
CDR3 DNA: TGTGCCAGCAGTCCTAGCGGGAGGGCCTACAATGAGCAGTTCTTC

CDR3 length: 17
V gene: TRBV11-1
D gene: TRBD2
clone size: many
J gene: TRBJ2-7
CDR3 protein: CASSEGTSGRAGYEQYF
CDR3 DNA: TGTGCCAGCAGCGAAGGCACTAGCGGGAGGGCCGGTTACGAGCAGTACTTC

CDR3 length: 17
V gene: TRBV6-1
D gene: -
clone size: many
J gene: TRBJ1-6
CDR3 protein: CASSDRDTRLNNSPLHF
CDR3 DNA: TGTGCCAGCAGTGACCGGGACACCCGACTTAATAATTCACCCCTCCACTTT

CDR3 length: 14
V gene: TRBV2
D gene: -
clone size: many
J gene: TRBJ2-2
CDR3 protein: CASSEESRSGELFF
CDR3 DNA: TGTGCCAGCAGTGAAGAGTCTCGGTCCGGGGAGCTGTTTTTT

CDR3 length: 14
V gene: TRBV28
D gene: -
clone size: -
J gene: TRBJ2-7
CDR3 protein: CASTPRSVSYEQYF
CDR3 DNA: TGTGCCAGCACCCCCCGTAGCGTGTCCTACGAGCAGTACTTC

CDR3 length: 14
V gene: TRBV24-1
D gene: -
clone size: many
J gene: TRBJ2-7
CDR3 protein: CATSESGVTYEQYF
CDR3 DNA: TGTGCCACCAGTGAATCAGGGGTAACCTACGAGCAGTACTTC

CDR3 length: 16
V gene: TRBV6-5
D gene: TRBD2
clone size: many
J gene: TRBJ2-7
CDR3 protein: CASSSTGTSAYYEQYF
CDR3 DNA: TGTGCCAGCAGTTCAACAGGGACTAGCGCATACTACGAGCAGTACTTC

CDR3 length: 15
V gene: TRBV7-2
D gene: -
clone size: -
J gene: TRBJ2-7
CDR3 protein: CASSVTTTGSYEQYF
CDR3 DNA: TGTGCCAGCAGCGTAACAACGACAGGTTCCTACGAGCAGTACTTC

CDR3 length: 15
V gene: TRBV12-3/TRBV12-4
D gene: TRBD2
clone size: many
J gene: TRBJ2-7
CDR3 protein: CASSSIAGGRGEQYF
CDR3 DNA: TGTGCCAGCAGCTCAATAGCGGGAGGCCGGGGCGAGCAGTACTTC

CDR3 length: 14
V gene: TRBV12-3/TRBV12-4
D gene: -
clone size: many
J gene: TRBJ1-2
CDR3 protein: CASSLGGTNRGYTF
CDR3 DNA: TGTGCCAGCAGTTTAGGGGGGACTAACCGGGGCTACACCTTC

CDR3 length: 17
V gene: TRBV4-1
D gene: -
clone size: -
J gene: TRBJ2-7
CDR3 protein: CASRPLGSSSLENEQYF
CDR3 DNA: TGCGCCAGTCGCCCCCTCGGGAGCAGCAGCTTAGAGAACGAGCAGTACTTC

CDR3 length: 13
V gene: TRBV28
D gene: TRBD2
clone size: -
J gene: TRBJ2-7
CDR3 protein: CATGRESSYEQYF
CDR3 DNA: TGTGCCACAGGGAGGGAAAGTTCCTACGAGCAGTACTTC

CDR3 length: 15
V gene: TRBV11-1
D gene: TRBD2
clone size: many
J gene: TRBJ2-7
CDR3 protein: CASSLAGSGVGEQYF
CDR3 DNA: TGTGCCAGCAGCTTAGCGGGGAGCGGGGTAGGCGAGCAGTACTTC

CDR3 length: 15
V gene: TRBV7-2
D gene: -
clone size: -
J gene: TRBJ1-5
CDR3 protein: CASTPPTPGDQAQHF
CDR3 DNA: TGTGCCAGCACCCCCCCGACTCCCGGGGACCAGGCCCAGCATTTT